The T cell receptor beta chain described here comes from a study of T cell repertoires in cytomegalovirus infection. There are a few counts of this clonotype. CDR3 size: 14 residues. Deletions cut 3 bases from V and 0 bases from J, with 9 bases between. Germline CDR1 and CDR2: SGHVS and FQNEAQ. TCRdb re-called the reads with MiXCR, one entry per CDR3 protein. The repertoire holds a few hundred thousand distinct CDR3 sequences, with over 7.5% as singletons. Sequenced input: PBMCs. The genes are TRBV7-8 and TRBJ2-7, with D unresolved. The receptor's source is a human donor in good health (CMV status not recorded). Some clones in this sample may be carry-over from other donors' samples. CDR3 DNA sequence: TGTGCCAGCAGCTTTTTCACGCTCTCCTACGAGCAGTACTTC. This codes for CASSFFTLSYEQYF.